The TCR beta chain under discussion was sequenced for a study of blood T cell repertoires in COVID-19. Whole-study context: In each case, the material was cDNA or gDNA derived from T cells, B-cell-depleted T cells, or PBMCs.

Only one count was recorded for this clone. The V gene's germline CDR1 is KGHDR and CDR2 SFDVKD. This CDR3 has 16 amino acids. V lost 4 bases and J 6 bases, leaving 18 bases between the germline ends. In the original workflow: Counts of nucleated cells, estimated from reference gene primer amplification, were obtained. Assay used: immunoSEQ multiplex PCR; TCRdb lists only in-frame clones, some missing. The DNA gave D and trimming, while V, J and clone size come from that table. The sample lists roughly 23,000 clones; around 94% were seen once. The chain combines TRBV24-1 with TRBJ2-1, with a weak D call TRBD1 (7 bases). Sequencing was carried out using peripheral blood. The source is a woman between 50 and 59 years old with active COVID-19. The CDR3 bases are TGTGCCACCAGTGACCCTCGACAGGGAGGTATCAATGAGCAGTTCTTC. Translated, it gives CATSDPRQGGINEQFF.